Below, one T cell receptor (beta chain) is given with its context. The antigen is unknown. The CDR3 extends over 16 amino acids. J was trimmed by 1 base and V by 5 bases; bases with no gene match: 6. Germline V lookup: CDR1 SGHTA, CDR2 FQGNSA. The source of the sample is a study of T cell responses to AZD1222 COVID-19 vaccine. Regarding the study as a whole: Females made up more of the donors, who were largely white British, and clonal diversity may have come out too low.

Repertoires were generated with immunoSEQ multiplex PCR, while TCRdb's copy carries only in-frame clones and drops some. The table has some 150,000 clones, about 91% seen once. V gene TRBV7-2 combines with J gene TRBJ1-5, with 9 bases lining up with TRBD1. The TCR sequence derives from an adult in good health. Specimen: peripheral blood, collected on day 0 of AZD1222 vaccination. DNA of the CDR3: TGTGCCAGCAGCGGAGGAGGGACAGGGAGCAATCAGCCCCAGCATTTT. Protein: CASSGGGTGSNQPQHF.